This T cell receptor (beta chain) came from a study of T-cell memory formation after mild COVID-19. Study-level findings and limits: Mainly in CM and EM were contracting CD4+ clones; CD8+ were in EMRA.

This clonotype was detected a few times. Its antigen is not identified. V was trimmed by 6 bases and J by 2 bases, leaving 17 bases between them. The CDR3 totals 15 residues. CDR1 MGHDK and CDR2 SYGVNS come from the germline V gene. Constant-segment-primed 5'RACE gave TCR alpha and TCR beta cDNA libraries with sample barcodes and UMIs. TCRdb reprocessed the 5' RACE reads with MiXCR, giving one entry per CDR3 protein. This table has approximately 350,000 distinct CDR3 sequences, approximately 13% appearing once. The specimen was PBMCs or a T cell subset sorted from them (not recorded which). The rearrangement uses TRBV25-1 and TRBJ2-7; D is tentatively TRBD1 or TRBD2 (5 bases each). The sequence derives from a man aged 18 to 29 who had mild COVID-19 (a few samples of this study predate the infection). Cell type and time point are not known. Written as DNA, the CDR3 is TGTGCCAGCAGCCGACTGGGGGACGCGACCTACGAGCAGTACTTC. It specifies CASSRLGDATYEQYF.